This T cell receptor beta chain is drawn from a study of CXCR3-negative and CXCR3-positive naive CD8 T cells. Study summary: TRB reads totalled about 135 million, about 1.5 +/- 0.3 million per library. General observations from the study: From TRB CDR3 properties, TCR strength was inferred; surface CD5 did not differ between naive subsets. Memory CD8+ cells showed much lower diversity, while both naive subsets were comparably high.

Comment on this clonotype: Its specificity is not known.

Carrying UMI labels, the TRB cDNA libraries were prepared through 5' RACE. TCRdb derives one entry per CDR3 protein from the 5' RACE reads, leaving out DNA. The sample yields around 47,000 distinct CDR3 sequences, of which the top ten take up over 12%. This CDR3 comprises 11 residues. Germline CDR1 reads SQVTM; CDR2 reads ANQGSEA. The receptor was isolated from a human donor in good health. Some clones in this sample may be carry-over from other donors' samples. Sequencing was performed on memory CD8+ T cells from blood. The V and J genes are TRBV29-1 and TRBJ2-7; the D gene TCRdb calls, TRBD2, cannot be checked with no DNA. CDR3 amino acids: CSVAEGNEQYF.